This is a list of T cell receptor beta chains from one sample in a study of radiotherapy plus CTLA-4 blockade in lung cancer. TCRdb's table, derived via immunoSEQ multiplex PCR, lists solely in-frame clones and lacks some. The table includes tens of thousands of clones, roughly 80% detected once. This specimen consisted of peripheral blood, obtained from a patient treated with radiotherapy plus ipilimumab. The receptors were sampled from a human donor with non-small cell lung cancer that progressed on radiotherapy plus ipilimumab. The conserved cysteine and the conserved F or W are not part of the CDR3 here. A D gene is named only where the DNA matches it firmly.

j_call v_call d_call cdr3_aa
TRBJ1-2 TRBV4-2 - ASSQDSTTRVTGYT
TRBJ2-7 TRBV28 TRBD1 ATGTGVTYEQY
TRBJ1-4 TRBV18 - ASSRADVDEKLF
TRBJ1-5 TRBV6-6 - ASSHDAA
TRBJ2-6 TRBV9 - ASSVVTHTKSSGANVLT
TRBJ2-7 TRBV9 - ASSVGFSYEQY
TRBJ1-5 TRBV6-4 - ASSDSHSNQPQH
TRBJ2-7 TRBV25-1 - ASSDTDSREQY
TRBJ2-1 TRBV9 TRBD2 ASSIPRGGRVSYNEQF
TRBJ1-2 TRBV10-3 - AISESGPGAGLDGYT
TRBJ1-2 TRBV28 - ASSKPGAYGYT
TRBJ2-5 TRBV5-1 TRBD2 ASSTRAGVIQETQY
TRBJ1-2 TRBV6-6 TRBD1 ASRKDRGISGYT
TRBJ2-6 TRBV27 - ASSWSQRGAGANVLT
TRBJ2-1 TRBV27 - ASRQGGGRVGGTYGEQF
TRBJ2-7 TRBV6-5 TRBD2 ASSYSASGSSYEQY
TRBJ2-7 TRBV10-1 - ASSADKRVDEQY
TRBJ2-5 TRBV11-2 TRBD2 ASSQGTSGRAPQETQY
TRBJ2-7 TRBV11-2 TRBD2 ASSLEGPGLAGGIHEQY
TRBJ1-1 TRBV30 - AWSVNRAASSNNEAF
TRBJ1-2 TRBV5-4 - ASNVDNYGYT
TRBJ1-1 TRBV10-1 TRBD1 ASSEAGGTEAF
TRBJ1-5 TRBV6-4 TRBD1 ASCDRGSNQPQH
TRBJ1-1 TRBV7-8 - ASSLALMGRGRNTEAF
TRBJ2-5 TRBV2 TRBD2 ASSGMTSGAQETQY
TRBJ1-1 TRBV11-2 TRBD1 ASSLVTGVRSEAF
TRBJ1-1 TRBV7-6 - ASSLGLHNTEAF
TRBJ1-2 TRBV19 - ASSNGVANYGYT
TRBJ2-7 TRBV9 TRBD1 ASSVGGQGTYEQY
TRBJ2-3 TRBV7-3 - ASSLTGVRTDTQY
TRBJ2-3 TRBV4-1 - ASSQERGSVPDTQY
TRBJ1-5 TRBV28 - ASSPVGSGYSNQPQH
TRBJ2-1 TRBV5-8 TRBD1 ASSLNRDRLYNEQF
TRBJ1-2 TRBV4-1 TRBD1 ASSPDRASYGYT
TRBJ1-5 TRBV19 - ASSITGSSNQPQH
TRBJ2-2 TRBV5-4 TRBD2 ASSPGLATYTGELF
TRBJ2-5 TRBV2 - ASSEGRDQETQY
TRBJ2-1 TRBV5-5 TRBD1 ASSLVPRDRGHEQF
TRBJ1-5 TRBV28 - ASSFGNQPQH
TRBJ2-2 TRBV7-3 - ASSLRGPGELF
TRBJ1-1 TRBV28 - ASIPPRGYTEAF
TRBJ1-4 TRBV4-1 TRBD1 ASSPPGRQGPNEKLF
TRBJ2-2 TRBV27 - ASSLSYRTTGELF
TRBJ1-1 TRBV28 - ASSFPGMNTEAF
TRBJ2-7 TRBV5-1 TRBD1 ASSLLQGDYEQY
TRBJ1-2 TRBV9 - ASSTQQGGYT
TRBJ2-1 TRBV5-4 TRBD2 ASSSGLAGDSYNEQF
TRBJ1-2 TRBV2 TRBD1 ASSEGQGDGYT
TRBJ2-3 TRBV5-4 - ASSLVFGSTDTQY
TRBJ2-4 TRBV7-9 - ASSLGSTTKNIQY
TRBJ2-2 TRBV7-9 - ASSLARAGGLNTGELF
TRBJ1-4 TRBV10-3 - AISERGRNEKLF
TRBJ2-7 TRBV5-1 TRBD2 ASSSGLAGDWGYEQY
TRBJ2-6 TRBV12-5 TRBD2 ASGLVAAAGRGANVLT
TRBJ1-6 TRBV4-2 - ASSQAGGDNSPLH
TRBJ1-4 TRBV15 TRBD1 ATSRRDRGGEKLF
TRBJ1-5 TRBV25-1 TRBD1 ASSGTGSNQPQH
TRBJ1-1 TRBV6-5 TRBD1 ASSVDRRGFLAF
TRBJ2-7 TRBV19 TRBD2 ASSIGTSGSPHEQY
TRBJ1-5 TRBV28 - ASSLLGGGQPQH